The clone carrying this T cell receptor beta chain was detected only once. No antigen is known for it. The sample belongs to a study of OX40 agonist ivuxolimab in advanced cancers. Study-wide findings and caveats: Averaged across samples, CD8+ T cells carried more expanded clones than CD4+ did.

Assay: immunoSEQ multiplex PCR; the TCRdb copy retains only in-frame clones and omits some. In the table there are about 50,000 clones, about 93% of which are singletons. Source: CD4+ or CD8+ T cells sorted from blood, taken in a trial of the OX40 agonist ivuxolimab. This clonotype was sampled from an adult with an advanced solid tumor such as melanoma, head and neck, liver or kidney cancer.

CDR3 amino acids: CASSSTVDSSGANVLTF. In DNA, the CDR3 is TGTGCCAGCAGCTCGACAGTGGATAGCTCTGGGGCCAACGTCCTGACTTTC. The chain uses TRBV7-9 and TRBJ2-6, with TRBD1 as a possible D gene (5 bases). Germline CDR1 is SEHNR and CDR2 is FQNEAQ (reference sequence). The CDR3 is 17 residues long. Trimming removed 4 bases from V and 0 bases from J, with 13 bases in between.